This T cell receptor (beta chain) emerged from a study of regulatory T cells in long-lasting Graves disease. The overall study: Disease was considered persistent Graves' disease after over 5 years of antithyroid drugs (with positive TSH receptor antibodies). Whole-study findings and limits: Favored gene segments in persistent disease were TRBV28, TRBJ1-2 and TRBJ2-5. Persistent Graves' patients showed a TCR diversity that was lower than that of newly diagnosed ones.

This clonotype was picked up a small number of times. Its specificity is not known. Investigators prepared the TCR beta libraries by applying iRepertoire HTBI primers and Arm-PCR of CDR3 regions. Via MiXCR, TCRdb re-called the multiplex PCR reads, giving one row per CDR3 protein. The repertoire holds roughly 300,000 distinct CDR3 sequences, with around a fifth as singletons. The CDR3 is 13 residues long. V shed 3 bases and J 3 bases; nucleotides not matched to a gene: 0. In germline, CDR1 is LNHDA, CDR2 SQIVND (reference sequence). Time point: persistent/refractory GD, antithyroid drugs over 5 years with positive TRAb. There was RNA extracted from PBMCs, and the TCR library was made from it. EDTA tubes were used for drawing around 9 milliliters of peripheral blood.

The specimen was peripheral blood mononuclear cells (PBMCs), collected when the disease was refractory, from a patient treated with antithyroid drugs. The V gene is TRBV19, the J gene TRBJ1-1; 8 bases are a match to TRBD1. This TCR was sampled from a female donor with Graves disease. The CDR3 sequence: CASSMDRDTEAFF. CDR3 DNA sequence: TGTGCCAGTAGTATGGACAGGGACACTGAAGCTTTCTTT.